This TCR beta chain was profiled in a study of CD8+ T cells in alopecia areata. At the level of the study: At a dose of 5 to 10 mg twice daily, oral tofacitinib was given to treated patients. After 6 to 18 months of tofacitinib, follow-up continued 6 months off drug. Study-level results: In scalp and blood, many expanded lesional clones persisted during tofacitinib. Scalp clonality and expanded CD8+ clones among the top 100 showed significant decreases with tofacitinib.

Specified treatment: oral pan-JAK inhibitor, 5-10 mg twice daily. A remark on this clone: Its antigen is unknown.

Once RNA had been extracted, it was reverse transcribed into cDNA to act as the sequencing template. The data were produced by immunoSEQ multiplex PCR, yet TCRdb's version contains in-frame clones alone and is incomplete. The data contain about 180,000 clones, roughly 46% of them singletons. Sequencing used CD8+ T cells sorted from blood, obtained between weeks 51 and 52, from a patient treated with tofacitinib. The TCR was taken from a human donor with alopecia areata.

The CDR3 loop reads CATSTRRGGQETQYF. CDR3 nucleotides: TGTGCCACCAGCACCCGAAGGGGCGGCCAAGAGACCCAGTACTTC. V usage is TRBV15 and J usage is TRBJ2-5, with D perhaps TRBD1 (5 bases). Germline loops: CDR1 LNHNV, CDR2 YYDKDF (reference sequence). The V end was cut by 4 bases, the J end by 1 base, with 13 bases between. The CDR3 is 15 amino acids.